This T cell receptor beta chain appears in the sequencing data of a study of CD8 T cells in Susac syndrome. Study as a whole: Among the Susac syndrome patients sequenced, roughly six had active disease and about 8 were in remission.

V was clipped by 5 bases and J by 9 bases; unmatched bases: 15. The CDR3 runs 16 residues. Germline V lookup: CDR1 SGHVS, CDR2 FNYEAQ. cDNA came from approximately 0.5 to 1 ug RNA primed by random hexamers. TCRdb ran MiXCR on the immunoSEQ multiplex PCR reads and lists one entry per CDR3 protein. This repertoire shows 74,000 or so distinct CDR3 sequences, 93% found once; its top ten account for 0.4% to 0.55%. V usage is TRBV7-6 and J usage is TRBJ2-1; 8 nucleotides match TRBD2. What was sequenced was CD4+ T cells from PBMCs. The source is a human donor with Susac syndrome. The CDR3 sequence is CASSLLVERERSEQFF. CDR3 coding DNA: TGTGCCAGCAGCCTTCTCGTTGAGCGGGAGCGGAGTGAGCAGTTCTTC.